These 13 T cell receptor beta chains share one sample of origin, sequenced in a study of blood T cell repertoires in COVID-19. Assay: immunoSEQ multiplex PCR; the TCRdb copy retains only in-frame clones and omits some. In the table there are around 24,000 clones, around 90% of which are singletons. Sample: peripheral blood. The receptors were gathered from a man between 65 and 79 years old with COVID-19, enrolled during active disease.

The chain links TRBV10-1 to TRBJ2-3; 7 nucleotides line up with TRBD2. Trimming cost V 8 bases and J 2 bases; bases outside gene matches: 10. CDR3 length: 15 amino acids. Germline-derived CDR1 and CDR2 are WNHNN and SYGVQD (reference sequence). CDR3 loop: CASSRGDLNTDTQYF. The CDR3 DNA sequence: TGCGCCAGCTCCCGGGGGGACTTGAACACAGATACGCAGTATTTT.

This sequence joins TRBV5-6 and TRBJ2-3; 8 bases map to TRBD1. J was trimmed by 10 bases and V by 5 bases; bases with no gene match: 6. The CDR3 extends over 12 amino acids. The germline V gene has CDR1 SGHDT and CDR2 YYEEEE. The CDR3: CASSRGQGAQYF. CDR3 DNA: TGTGCCAGCAGTCGCGGACAGGGAGCGCAGTATTTT. Variable domain in full (rest from reference TRBV5-6 and TRBJ2-3): DAGVTQSPTHLIKTRGQQVTLRCSPKSGHDTVSWYQQALGQGPQFIFQYYEEEERQRGNFPDRFSGHQFPNYSSELNVNALLLGDSALYLCASSRGQGAQYFGPGTRLTVL.

The chain couples TRBV7-2 to TRBJ1-1; D possibly corresponds to TRBD1 (6 bases). The germline V and J ends were trimmed by 1 base and 1 base, with 10 bases remaining between them. The CDR3 sequence is 15 residues long. Germline-derived CDR1 and CDR2 are SGHTA and FQGNSA. The CDR3 loop is CASSLDGRGNTEAFF. Written as DNA, the CDR3 is TGTGCCAGCAGCTTAGATGGCAGGGGGAACACTGAAGCTTTCTTT.

The chain's CDR3 is CASSSHTNTEAFF. The CDR3 DNA follows: TGTGCCAGCAGTTCTCACACGAACACTGAAGCTTTCTTT. The chain combines TRBV27 with TRBJ1-1; no clear D gene. Trimming stripped 4 bases from V and 1 base from J, with 7 bases between. Per the germline V gene, CDR1 is MNHEY and CDR2 is SMNVEV (reference sequence). The length of the CDR3 is 13 residues.

This chain joins TRBV19 and TRBJ2-1, with D possibly TRBD2 on 6 matching bases. V lost 8 bases to trimming and J lost 2 bases, with 13 bases between them. The CDR3 contains 14 residues. Germline loops: CDR1 LNHDA, CDR2 SQIVND (reference sequence). The CDR3 nucleotides read TGTGCCAGTTCCATCCTAGCGACCTACAATGAGCAGTTCTTC. As protein: CASSILATYNEQFF.

The chain joins TRBV10-3 to TRBJ1-1; tentative D call: TRBD1 (6 bases). CDR1 ENHRY and CDR2 SYGVKD come from the germline V gene. V shed 4 bases and J shed 2 bases, with 14 bases lying between them. The CDR3 runs to 15 residues. CDR3 bases: TGTGCCATCAGTGCAATACAGGGAAAAAACACTGAAGCTTTCTTT. Translated: CAISAIQGKNTEAFF.

The V gene is TRBV7-2, the J gene TRBJ2-7, with 7 bases lining up with TRBD1. Germline CDR1 SGHTA, CDR2 FQGNSA. This CDR3 has 15 amino acids. The V segment lost 3 bases and the J segment 2 bases; nucleotides outside the gene matches: 7. The DNA for the CDR3 is TGTGCCAGCAGCTTCGAAGGGACAGTCCCCTACGAGCAGTACTTC. Translating it yields CASSFEGTVPYEQYF.

V usage is TRBV6-6 and J usage is TRBJ2-1; 9 bases map to TRBD2. The ends lost 0 bases at V and 9 bases at J; junction bases unmatched: 6. The germline gives CDR1 MNHNY, CDR2 SVGAGI (reference sequence). The CDR3 consists of 15 residues. The CDR3 region has the DNA TGTGCCAGCAGTTACTCCGCGGGAGGGCCGGGTGAGCAGTTCTTC. Its translation is CASSYSAGGPGEQFF.

The chain combines TRBV6-5 with TRBJ1-2; D might be TRBD1 (6 bases). Germline loops: CDR1 MNHEY, CDR2 SVGAGI. V lost 6 bases to trimming and J lost 0 bases, with 11 bases between them. The CDR3 covers 14 residues. In DNA, the CDR3 is TGTGCCAGCAGACTGACAGGAACTAACTATGGCTACACCTTC. Translating it yields CASRLTGTNYGYTF.

This chain connects TRBV6-2 or TRBV6-3 to TRBJ2-7; D is perhaps TRBD2 (6 bases). This CDR3 contains 15 residues. The germline V gene has CDR1 MNHEY and CDR2 SVGEGT. Trimming shortened V by 2 bases and J by 2 bases, and 13 bases separated the two germline ends. The CDR3 bases are TGTGCCAGCAGTTACGTGCTAGCGAAAACCTACGAGCAGTACTTC. This encodes CASSYVLAKTYEQYF.

This clone was picked up one time. This sequence joins TRBV18 and TRBJ1-2; 7 bases are a match to TRBD1. This CDR3 has 12 amino acids. Germline values: CDR1 KGHSH, CDR2 LQKENI. Trimming removed 4 bases from V and 8 bases from J; junction bases left unmatched: 4. DNA for the CDR3: TGTGCCAGCTCACAAGACAGGGTCGGCTACACCTTC. Translated: CASSQDRVGYTF.

This clone was observed a single time. This chain uses TRBV3-1 (or the pseudogene TRBV3-2) with TRBJ2-5; 8 nucleotides agree with TRBD1. CDR3 length: 15 residues. CDR1 is LGHDT and CDR2 is YNNKEL in the germline V gene (reference sequence). Trimming took 3 bases from V and 1 from J; bases not matched to a gene: 4. CDR3 bases: TGTGCCAGCAGCCACCCGGGACAGGCCCAAGAGACCCAGTACTTC. It encodes CASSHPGQAQETQYF.

V gene TRBV19 combines with J gene TRBJ1-6; the match to TRBD1 covers 7 bases. There are 15 residues in the CDR3. CDR1 and CDR2 from the germline V gene are LNHDA and SQIVND (reference sequence). J lost 7 bases, V lost 1 base, and 4 bases had no gene match. CDR3 sequence (DNA): TGTGCCAGTAGTATAGTAGGGACAGTAAATTCACCCCTCCACTTT. This sequence encodes CASSIVGTVNSPLHF.